This entry describes one TCR beta chain. The antigen is undetermined. The germline gene is not matched at one end of the junction; a read error may be the cause. Profiling relied on immunoSEQ multiplex PCR, and the TCRdb table lists in-frame clones only, not all of them. Of approximately 31,000 clones listed, 60% to 85% are singletons. Looked up from germline, CDR1 is SGDLS and CDR2 is YYNGEE. This CDR3 comprises 15 residues. This specimen comes from a study of OX40 agonist ivuxolimab in advanced cancers. The study's findings and limits: Certain nonresponders likewise exhibited a low normalized T-cell clonal expansion. Among T cells, CD8+ cells averaged more expanded clones than CD4+ cells. CD4+ and CD8+ blood T cells expanded clonally by week 6 at 0.1 to 3.0 mg/kg.

This clonotype originated in an adult with an advanced solid tumor such as melanoma, head and neck, liver or kidney cancer. This chain uses TRBV9 with TRBJ2-3; TRBD2 aligns across 8 bases. This sample comprised CD4+ or CD8+ T cells sorted from blood, obtained in a trial of the OX40 agonist ivuxolimab. The CDR3 region has the DNA TGTGCCAGCAGCGTAGGGCGGACTAGCAGAGATACGCAGTATTTT. It encodes CASSVGRTSRDTQYF. The full variable domain, its missing parts supplied by reference TRBV9 and TRBJ2-3, is DSGVTQTPKHLITATGQRVTLRCSPRSGDLSVYWYQQSLDQGLQFLIQYYNGEERAKGNILERFSAQQFPDLHSELNLSSLELGDSALYFCASSVGRTSRDTQYFGPGTRLTVL.